This T cell receptor (beta chain) was obtained from a study of OX40 agonist ivuxolimab in advanced cancers. Whole-study context: Patients were dosed intravenously with ivuxolimab at 0.01 to 10 mg/kg every 2 weeks. General study findings and limits: The mean number of expanded clones was higher in CD8+ T cells than in CD4+.

As concerns this clone: The antigen is unknown.

Profiled with immunoSEQ multiplex PCR; TCRdb holds only in-frame clones, not every one. The sample includes some 75,000 clones, roughly 83% of them seen just once. From germline, CDR1 is SGDLS and CDR2 YYNGEE. The CDR3 contains 13 residues. Trimming removed 4 bases at V and 3 bases at J, with 11 bases between. Drawing of blood for sampling happened at baseline, at cycle 4 day 1, and at cycle 7 day 1. The sequences come from CD4+ or CD8+ T cells sorted from blood, collected in a trial of the OX40 agonist ivuxolimab. The rearrangement links TRBV9 to TRBJ2-7; D is uncertain. This sequence was found in an adult with an advanced solid tumor such as melanoma, head and neck, liver or kidney cancer. CDR3: CASSLIPNYEQYF. CDR3 bases: TGTGCCAGCAGCCTCATCCCGAACTACGAGCAGTACTTC.